This TCR beta chain was recorded in a study of blood T cell repertoires in COVID-19 (dated by TCRdb to 2018 to 2021). Turning to the overall study: The collaborator samples originated in the United States, Italy and Spain and spanned the acute and convalescent phases of COVID-19. The prospective study material was composed of cDNA or gDNA derived from T cells, B-cell-depleted T cells, or PBMCs. Subjects who had been exposed to COVID-19, were actively infected with it, or had recovered from it provided the deeply sampled blood TCRbeta repertoires that made up the dataset. The repertoires were released in a freely available public database meant as a resource for research on the immune response to SARS-CoV-2. Samples were obtained from the ongoing ImmuneRACE study (first 160 participants) and from about 1,300 subjects provided by 6 global collaborators. A de-identified subject ID, COVID-19 status, age in years and sex were almost always included in the sample metadata. HLA class I and class II types, where available, came from metadata supplied by the sample provider rather than from assay-based typing.

A remark on this clone: Its antigen is currently not known. Base-call qualities are not available, and no considerably larger clone is one nucleotide away.

Collaborating institutions collected whole blood in K2EDTA tubes following their own protocols. For TCRbeta analysis, collaborators shipped samples in one of three forms: frozen whole blood, isolated PBMCs, or DNA extracted from either of those sample types. The paper as a whole reports these results and caveats: How much clinical and demographic metadata was included differed by source and by participant, and the metadata was provided uncurated.

The immunoSEQ Assay, a bias-controlled multiplex PCR, was used to amplify TCRbeta CDR3 regions from genomic DNA. The published analysis was carried out like this. Nucleated cell counts per sample were estimated from amplification of reference gene primers within the assay. Sequence reads were collapsed and filtered to measure the absolute abundance of every unique TCRbeta CDR3 rearrangement. For each sample, productive Simpson clonality was calculated as the square root of Simpson's diversity index across productive rearrangements. Held by TCRdb, this immuneACCESS table contains in-frame sequences only and omits some clones. Under half of the omission traces to an unresolved V gene where checked; the cause of the rest is unknown. The D gene and trimming were derived from the DNA, and the V and J assignments and clone size from that table. Across this sample there are about 73,000 clones, with about 83% seen only once. Jointly, the top ten make up 5.5% to 7.5% of the sample.

CDR1 and CDR2 were assigned from the germline V gene as SQVTM and ANQGSEA. Spanning cysteine to phenylalanine, the CDR3 consists of 12 amino acids. Solely the CDR3 DNA is kept, with 36 bases framed from the first base. V loses 4 bases of germline sequence and J loses 5 bases, and the interval between the two ends is 8 bases. The sequence was obtained from a woman aged 60-75 years with acute or convalescent COVID-19. Here the chain combines TRBV29-1 and TRBJ2-2; no D gene is confidently identified. The specimen was peripheral blood. The DNA sequence is as follows: TGCAGCGTTGCCCCGACAACCGGGGAGCTGTTTTTT. This sequence encodes CSVAPTTGELFF.